The T cell receptor beta chain under discussion was sequenced for a study of human T cells and chemical hapten exposure. Background on the study: Sensitization applied 2% DPC to approximately 2 cm by approximately 2 cm of upper inner arm skin. Throughout a study of 20 to 30 weeks, patients underwent weekly scalp administration of diphenylcyclopropenone doses.

As to this clonotype: Antigen: not known.

Time point given: patch test 3, about 24 weeks after DPC sensitization. As to treatment: therapeutic diphenylcyclopropenone sensitization with weekly scalp DPC. Source study methods: Samples had a median of around 88,000 TCRs, ranging about 23,224 to 700,000. TCRdb reanalysed the RACE reads using MiXCR and keeps one entry per CDR3 protein. In this record, the V and J calls reflect TCRdb's handling and not the investigators' own analysis. The sample records 100,000 to 120,000 distinct CDR3 sequences, less than 35% being singletons. Study results and caveats: In the PT1 data, expanded TCR counts showed a positive correlation with patch test score.

Trimming at V came to 7 bases and at J to 5 bases, leaving 16 bases not matched to a gene. CDR1 and CDR2 from the germline V gene are SGHNT and YYREEE (reference sequence). CDR3 length: 17 residues. This specimen consisted of whole blood, obtained in connection with sensitization to the hapten diphenylcyclopropenone (DPC). The chain couples TRBV5-4 to TRBJ2-5; 11 nucleotides match TRBD2. The clonotype was recovered from a man aged 35-49 years with alopecia areata. Some clones in this sample may be carry-over from other donors' samples. The DNA of the CDR3 is TGTGCCAGCGGAACTCTTTCTCTAGCGGGAGGAACTGAGACCCAGTACTTC. This codes for CASGTLSLAGGTETQYF.